Below, 23 T cell receptor beta chains from the same sample are listed, as sequenced in a study of blood T cell repertoires in COVID-19 (dated by TCRdb to 2019 to 2021). The receptor library was made with the immunoSEQ multiplex PCR assay. TCRdb provides this immuneACCESS table in a form limited to in-frame rearrangements. Some clones are lacking; in checked studies, under half of them reflect an unresolved V gene, and why the rest are absent is not known. The sample table lists a few hundred thousand clones, roughly 90% of them with a count of one. Clones ranked in the top ten supply 1% of the sample. The sequencing sample was made of PBMCs or T cells enriched from blood (not recorded which). The receptor set was obtained from a woman younger than 45 who had recovered from COVID-19.

The chain employs TRBV30 and TRBJ1-3; tentatively, D is TRBD1 (6 bases). The CDR3 has 15 residues. Germline CDR1 GTSNPN, CDR2 SVGIG (reference sequence). V was clipped by 4 bases and J by 0 bases, with 13 bases between them. The CDR3 is CAWNRDTRSGNTIYF. The CDR3 DNA reads TGTGCCTGGAACCGGGACACCCGCTCTGGAAACACCATATATTTT.

The chain links TRBV5-1 to TRBJ1-1; D might be TRBD1 (6 bases). Deletions cut 1 base from V and 0 bases from J, with 16 bases between. The germline V gene encodes CDR1 SGHRS and CDR2 YFSETQ. This CDR3 comprises 17 residues. DNA for the CDR3: TGCGCCAGCAGCTTGACCGGGACATTTGGCATGAACACTGAAGCTTTCTTT. This codes for CASSLTGTFGMNTEAFF.

This clone was seen just once. The chain combines TRBV4-1 with TRBJ1-5; 7 positions agree with TRBD1. V lost 4 bases and J lost 8; bases outside the gene matches: 11. Germline CDR1 is MGHRA and CDR2 is YSYEKL. The CDR3 has 15 amino acids. This CDR3 is CASSPFRQGSEPQHF. CDR3 coding DNA: TGCGCCAGCAGCCCGTTTAGACAGGGTTCGGAGCCCCAGCATTTT.

The chain couples TRBV15 to TRBJ1-5; 12 bases are shared with TRBD1. The germline V gene encodes CDR1 LNHNV and CDR2 YYDKDF (reference sequence). The trim removed 0 bases at V and 6 bases at J, leaving 6 bases unmatched. The CDR3 is 17 residues long. The CDR3 nucleotides are TGTGCCACCAGCAGAGATCTGGGACAGGGGGCGGTTCAGCCCCAGCATTTT. It specifies CATSRDLGQGAVQPQHF.

The J gene is TRBJ1-3, the V gene TRBV7-8, with 8 bases identical to TRBD1. Germline lookup yields CDR1 SGHVS and CDR2 FQNEAQ. V dropped 10 bases and J dropped 3; count of bases not matched to a gene: 20. The CDR3 length is 18 residues. The CDR3 coding sequence is TGTGCCACACATACACCTGGGGCGGCAGGGGGCTTTGGAAACACCATATATTTT. Its protein product is CATHTPGAAGGFGNTIYF.

The count of this clone is one. The chain is built from TRBV19 and TRBJ2-7, with TRBD2 matching over 14 bases. CDR1 and CDR2 (germline): LNHDA, SQIVND (reference sequence). V lost 6 bases and J lost 0; bases outside the gene matches: 13. CDR3 length: 19 amino acids. The CDR3 spells CASSAAGTSGGRSSYEQYF. CDR3 sequence (DNA): TGTGCCAGTAGCGCTGCCGGGACTAGCGGGGGCCGGAGCTCCTACGAGCAGTACTTC.

The chain joins TRBV7-9 to TRBJ2-3; unclear D gene. Germline CDR1 SEHNR, CDR2 FQNEAQ (reference sequence). V lost 5 bases and J 4 bases, leaving 10 bases between the germline ends. The CDR3 runs 13 residues. The CDR3 coding sequence is TGTGCCAGCAGCCCAGGCTGGGCAGATACGCAGTATTTT. The encoded protein is CASSPGWADTQYF.

The chain uses TRBV7-2 and TRBJ1-5; no clear D. Trimming took 3 bases from V and 3 from J, leaving 9 bases between them. CDR1 and CDR2 from the germline V gene are SGHTA and FQGNSA. The CDR3 extends over 14 amino acids. The CDR3 is CASSFRGNNQPQHF. CDR3 bases: TGTGCCAGCAGCTTTCGAGGGAACAATCAGCCCCAGCATTTT.

V usage is TRBV4-1 and J usage is TRBJ1-6; D perhaps matches TRBD1 (5 bases). Germline CDR1 and CDR2: MGHRA and YSYEKL. CDR3 length: 19 residues. Trimming took 1 base from V and 0 from J, leaving 16 bases between them. CDR3 DNA sequence: TGCGCCAGCAGCCAAGGGAGTTTTGACAGTCACTCCTATAATTCACCCCTCCACTTT. It yields the protein CASSQGSFDSHSYNSPLHF.

The chain joins TRBV28 to TRBJ1-6; a weak D match, TRBD1 (5 bases). The CDR3 is made up of 13 amino acids. V lost 3 bases and J lost 7, with 7 bases in between. CDR1 and CDR2 (germline): MDHEN, SYDVKM. The CDR3 sequence is CASSFRQNSPLHF. In DNA, the CDR3 is TGTGCCAGCAGTTTTAGACAGAATTCACCCCTCCACTTT.

This clone was found once. The rearrangement uses TRBV4-1 and TRBJ1-1; a possible D gene is TRBD1 (5 bases). The CDR3 runs 15 residues. Germline V gene lookup returns CDR1 MGHRA and CDR2 YSYEKL. V lost 0 bases to trimming and J lost 1 base, with 9 bases between them. CDR3 in DNA: TGCGCCAGCAGCCAAGATGGGGGGGGGAACACTGAAGCTTTCTTT. Its protein product is CASSQDGGGNTEAFF.

This clone was seen once. This chain joins TRBV4-1 and TRBJ1-2; D not certain. The CDR3 extends over 16 amino acids. Between the trimmed V and J ends, which lost 0 bases and 0 bases, there was a span of 11 bases. The germline V gene has CDR1 MGHRA and CDR2 YSYEKL. The CDR3 reads CASSQETGVANYGYTF. The CDR3 DNA sequence: TGCGCCAGCAGCCAAGAAACCGGGGTAGCTAACTATGGCTACACCTTC.

V usage is TRBV5-1 and J usage is TRBJ2-7; D is unresolved. The CDR3 is 13 residues long. Germline CDR1 SGHRS, CDR2 YFSETQ. V lost 2 bases and J lost 7, with 13 bases in between. CDR3 sequence reads: CASSFLLDQEQYF. The CDR3 bases are TGCGCCAGCAGCTTCCTTTTAGATCAAGAGCAGTACTTC.

This clone was counted only a few times. The chain uses TRBV11-2 and TRBJ1-2; the D is unclear. The CDR3 is made up of 12 amino acids. Germline V lookup: CDR1 SGHAT, CDR2 FQNNGV. V was clipped by 0 bases and J by 5 bases, with 4 bases between them. The CDR3 DNA follows: TGTGCCAGCAGCTTAGAATCGTATGGCTACACCTTC. Translating gives CASSLESYGYTF.

The V call is TRBV24-1, the J call TRBJ2-3; 12 nucleotides align to TRBD2. This CDR3 is built from 18 residues. The ends lost 10 bases at V and 4 bases at J; junction bases unmatched: 17. CDR1 and CDR2 from the germline V gene are KGHDR and SFDVKD. The CDR3 region is CATLLALTSGGIADTQYF. The CDR3 DNA reads as TGTGCCACTCTACTCGCCCTAACTAGCGGGGGGATCGCAGATACGCAGTATTTT.

The chain employs TRBV13 and TRBJ1-1; D remains ambiguous. CDR1 and CDR2 from the germline V gene are PRHDT and FYEKMQ (reference sequence). The V gene lost 3 bases and the J gene lost 0 bases, with 8 bases spanning the gap. This CDR3 comprises 14 residues. The CDR3, as DNA: TGTGCCAGCAGCTTTGCGCTAATGAACACTGAAGCTTTCTTT. This codes for CASSFALMNTEAFF. The variable domain in full, with the rest retrieved from reference TRBV13 and TRBJ1-1, is AAGVIQSPRHLIKEKRETATLKCYPIPRHDTVYWYQQGPGQDPQFLISFYEKMQSDKGSIPDRFSAQQFSDYHSELNMSSLELGDSALYFCASSFALMNTEAFFGQGTRLTVV.

The chain carries TRBV29-1 and TRBJ1-2; the D is unclear. Trimming shortened V by 3 bases and J by 8 bases, and 16 bases separated the two germline ends. The CDR3 has 13 residues. Per the germline V gene, CDR1 is SQVTM and CDR2 is ANQGSEA. The CDR3 protein is CSVEERSLRGYTF. The CDR3 DNA is TGCAGCGTTGAGGAGAGGTCCCTGCGGGGCTACACCTTC.

This chain connects TRBV7-8 to TRBJ1-4; 11 nucleotides line up with TRBD1. Germline V gene data show CDR1 as SGHVS and CDR2 as FQNEAQ. J lost 8 bases, V lost 5 bases, and 7 bases had no gene match. The length of the CDR3 is 15 residues. For the CDR3, the DNA is TGTGCCAGCAGCCTTGGACAGGGGGCCGGAGAAAAACTGTTTTTT. Translated: CASSLGQGAGEKLFF. Full variable domain (remainder filled in from reference TRBV7-8 and TRBJ1-4): GAGVSQSPRYKVAKRGQDVALRCDPISGHVSLFWYQQALGQGPEFLTYFQNEAQLDKSGLPSDRFFAERPEGSVSTLKIQRTQQEDSAVYLCASSLGQGAGEKLFFGSGTQLSVL.

This chain joins TRBV11-2 and TRBJ1-1; the match to TRBD1 covers 10 bases. The CDR3 sequence is 15 residues long. Trimming cost V 6 bases and J 3 bases; bases outside gene matches: 7. The germline V gene has CDR1 SGHAT and CDR2 FQNNGV. The CDR3 nucleotides read TGTGCCAGCAGACGACAGGGGGCGCGGGACACTGAAGCTTTCTTT. Translation gives CASRRQGARDTEAFF.

This sequence joins TRBV28 and TRBJ2-1, with a weak D call TRBD2 (5 bases). The CDR3 consists of 11 residues. Trimming removed 3 bases at V and 9 bases at J, with 6 bases between. Germline V gene data show CDR1 as MDHEN and CDR2 as SYDVKM. The CDR3 loop is CASSFGVEQFF. The CDR3 DNA sequence: TGTGCCAGCAGTTTCGGGGTTGAGCAGTTCTTC.

This clone was observed a single time. The chain couples TRBV2 to TRBJ2-7; 9 nucleotides match TRBD1. Germline trimming cut 7 bases from V and 1 base from J; bases unmatched to any gene: 2. CDR1 and CDR2 (germline): SNHLY, FYNNEI. There are 13 residues in the CDR3. The CDR3 DNA reads as TGTGCCAGCACCGGGACAGGGTCCTACGAGCAGTACTTC. Encoded protein: CASTGTGSYEQYF. The full variable domain, rest sourced from reference TRBV2 and TRBJ2-7, is EPEVTQTPSHQVTQMGQEVILRCVPISNHLYFYWYRQILGQKVEFLVSFYNNEISEKSEIFDDQFSVERPDGSNFTLKIRSTKLEDSAMYFCASTGTGSYEQYFGPGTRLTVT.

The chain couples TRBV5-1 to TRBJ1-1; TRBD1 might be the D (5 bases). V was pared by 1 base and J by 3 bases, with 10 bases between. The CDR3 covers 14 residues. Germline V lookup: CDR1 SGHRS, CDR2 YFSETQ. DNA of the CDR3: TGCGCCAGCAGCTTGCTGCAGGGCGACACTGAAGCTTTCTTT. Translating gives CASSLLQGDTEAFF.

The J gene is TRBJ2-3, the V gene TRBV6-6; a possible D gene is TRBD2 (6 bases). V lost 4 bases and J lost 6, with 14 bases in between. The CDR3 contains 14 residues. Germline lookup yields CDR1 MNHNY and CDR2 SVGAGI (reference sequence). CDR3 sequence reads: CASSSRLGADTQYF. CDR3 nucleotides: TGTGCCAGCAGTTCCAGACTAGGTGCGGATACGCAGTATTTT.